This is a list of T cell receptor beta chains from one sample in a study of cytomegalovirus exposure and HLA in healthy donors. TCRdb's table, derived via immunoSEQ multiplex PCR, lists solely in-frame clones and lacks some. The repertoire has approximately 160,000 clones, about 89% of them found once; the top ten carry 3% to 3.5%. Sequencing was performed on PBMCs. The source is a woman aged 18 to 35 in good health and CMV-seropositive. Each CDR3 is given with its conserved first and last residue. A D gene is named only where the DNA matches it firmly. The size field is filled for only some rows; it gives once, few, many or a size class.

J gene: TRBJ2-7; D gene: TRBD1; V gene: TRBV6-5; clone size: -; CDR3 protein: CASSWDRANYEQYF; CDR3 DNA: TGTGCCAGCAGCTGGGACAGGGCTAACTACGAGCAGTACTTC
J gene: TRBJ2-1; D gene: TRBD2; V gene: TRBV5-1; clone size: -; CDR3 protein: CASSLTSGGYNEQFF; CDR3 DNA: TGCGCCAGCAGCCTGACTAGCGGGGGATACAATGAGCAGTTCTTC
J gene: TRBJ2-7; D gene: -; V gene: TRBV19; clone size: -; CDR3 protein: CASSLKTGEQYF; CDR3 DNA: TGTGCCAGTAGTTTAAAGACCGGGGAGCAGTACTTC
J gene: TRBJ1-2; D gene: TRBD1; V gene: TRBV5-1; clone size: -; CDR3 protein: CASSFDREGYTF; CDR3 DNA: TGCGCCAGCAGCTTTGACAGGGAGGGCTACACCTTC
J gene: TRBJ1-3; D gene: TRBD1; V gene: TRBV27; clone size: -; CDR3 protein: CASSLRAPGQGPSSGNTIYF; CDR3 DNA: TGTGCCAGCAGTTTGCGGGCCCCGGGACAGGGGCCGAGCTCTGGAAACACCATATATTTT
J gene: TRBJ1-1; D gene: TRBD1; V gene: TRBV6-5; clone size: -; CDR3 protein: CASSRQGGNTEAFF; CDR3 DNA: TGTGCCAGCAGCAGACAGGGGGGGAACACTGAAGCTTTCTTT
J gene: TRBJ2-1; D gene: -; V gene: TRBV5-4; clone size: -; CDR3 protein: CASSLVTGPRNEQFF; CDR3 DNA: TGTGCCAGCAGCTTGGTCACAGGGCCAAGGAATGAGCAGTTCTTC
J gene: TRBJ2-1; D gene: TRBD2; V gene: TRBV29-1; clone size: -; CDR3 protein: CSVRLAGTNNEQFF; CDR3 DNA: TGCAGCGTTCGGCTAGCGGGGACCAACAATGAGCAGTTCTTC
J gene: TRBJ2-3; D gene: TRBD1; V gene: TRBV5-4; clone size: -; CDR3 protein: CASSPGTDLIGTDTQYF; CDR3 DNA: TGTGCCAGCAGCCCCGGGACAGATTTAATAGGGACAGATACGCAGTATTTT
J gene: TRBJ1-5; D gene: TRBD1; V gene: TRBV28; clone size: -; CDR3 protein: CASRGTGENQPQHF; CDR3 DNA: TGTGCCAGCAGGGGGACAGGGGAAAATCAGCCCCAGCATTTT
J gene: TRBJ2-2; D gene: -; V gene: TRBV12-5; clone size: -; CDR3 protein: CATKGGTGELFF; CDR3 DNA: TGTGCTACAAAGGGGGGGACCGGGGAGCTGTTTTTT
J gene: TRBJ1-2; D gene: -; V gene: TRBV6-5; clone size: -; CDR3 protein: CASTNGGPHGYTF; CDR3 DNA: TGTGCCAGCACCAACGGGGGACCCCATGGCTACACCTTC
J gene: TRBJ2-5; D gene: TRBD1; V gene: TRBV7-7; clone size: -; CDR3 protein: CASSFRDRVEEETQYF; CDR3 DNA: TGTGCCAGCAGCTTCCGGGACAGGGTTGAAGAAGAGACCCAGTACTTC
J gene: TRBJ2-2; D gene: -; V gene: TRBV28; clone size: -; CDR3 protein: CASSFRASLNTGELFF; CDR3 DNA: TGTGCCAGCAGTTTTCGTGCTAGCTTGAACACCGGGGAGCTGTTTTTT
J gene: TRBJ1-2; D gene: -; V gene: TRBV5-4; clone size: -; CDR3 protein: CASRGAAPRGYTF; CDR3 DNA: TGTGCCAGCAGAGGAGCGGCCCCAAGGGGCTACACCTTC
J gene: TRBJ1-2; D gene: TRBD1; V gene: TRBV5-4; clone size: once; CDR3 protein: CASSPGQGAPTYGYTF; CDR3 DNA: TGTGCCAGCAGTCCGGGACAGGGGGCGCCCACCTATGGCTACACCTTC
J gene: TRBJ2-5; D gene: -; V gene: TRBV5-1; clone size: -; CDR3 protein: CASQTSLGQETQYF; CDR3 DNA: TGCGCCAGCCAGACTAGTCTGGGCCAAGAGACCCAGTACTTC
J gene: TRBJ2-5; D gene: -; V gene: TRBV2; clone size: -; CDR3 protein: CASSPLGDGETQYF; CDR3 DNA: TGTGCCAGCAGTCCCCTAGGGGATGGGGAGACCCAGTACTTC
J gene: TRBJ2-5; D gene: TRBD1; V gene: TRBV7-9; clone size: -; CDR3 protein: CASSLGQAQETQYF; CDR3 DNA: TGTGCCAGCAGCTTGGGACAGGCCCAAGAGACCCAGTACTTC
J gene: TRBJ1-5; D gene: TRBD1; V gene: TRBV28; clone size: -; CDR3 protein: CASRGQGRGASNQPQHF; CDR3 DNA: TGTGCCAGCCGAGGACAGGGAAGGGGAGCGAGCAATCAGCCCCAGCATTTT
J gene: TRBJ2-7; D gene: -; V gene: TRBV10-1; clone size: -; CDR3 protein: CASSEETNTYEQYF; CDR3 DNA: TGCGCCAGCAGTGAGGAAACTAATACCTACGAGCAGTACTTC
J gene: TRBJ2-7; D gene: -; V gene: TRBV28; clone size: -; CDR3 protein: CASSLVRTSLSSYEQYF; CDR3 DNA: TGTGCCAGCAGTTTAGTTCGTACGTCACTGTCCTCCTACGAGCAGTACTTC
J gene: TRBJ2-5; D gene: TRBD2; V gene: TRBV6-6; clone size: -; CDR3 protein: CASSYSPGGEETQYF; CDR3 DNA: TGTGCCAGCAGTTACTCCCCCGGGGGGGAAGAGACCCAGTACTTC
J gene: TRBJ1-2; D gene: TRBD1; V gene: TRBV7-9; clone size: -; CDR3 protein: CASSLIQGEGYTF; CDR3 DNA: TGTGCCAGCAGCTTAATACAGGGGGAGGGCTACACCTTC
J gene: TRBJ2-5; D gene: -; V gene: TRBV5-4; clone size: -; CDR3 protein: CASSPWTKSRETQYF; CDR3 DNA: TGTGCCAGCAGCCCATGGACTAAGTCAAGAGAGACCCAGTACTTC
J gene: TRBJ2-7; D gene: -; V gene: TRBV6-1; clone size: -; CDR3 protein: CASSSGDHEQYF; CDR3 DNA: TGTGCCAGCAGTTCCGGGGATCACGAGCAGTACTTC
J gene: TRBJ1-5; D gene: -; V gene: TRBV25-1; clone size: -; CDR3 protein: CASSQDSHNQPQHF; CDR3 DNA: TGTGCCAGCAGTCAAGACAGTCACAATCAGCCCCAGCATTTT
J gene: TRBJ2-2; D gene: TRBD2; V gene: TRBV9; clone size: -; CDR3 protein: CASSVLGTSGRAGGELFF; CDR3 DNA: TGTGCCAGCAGCGTCCTCGGGACTAGCGGGAGGGCCGGCGGGGAGCTGTTTTTT
J gene: TRBJ2-7; D gene: TRBD1; V gene: TRBV7-9; clone size: few; CDR3 protein: CASSLRGGQGHEQYF; CDR3 DNA: TGTGCCAGCAGCTTGAGGGGTGGACAGGGCCACGAGCAGTACTTC
J gene: TRBJ2-5; D gene: TRBD2; V gene: TRBV6-1; clone size: -; CDR3 protein: CATRGGGETQYF; CDR3 DNA: TGTGCCACACGGGGGGGCGGGGAGACCCAGTACTTC
J gene: TRBJ1-5; D gene: TRBD1; V gene: TRBV19; clone size: -; CDR3 protein: CASSVGQGKGNQPQHF; CDR3 DNA: TGTGCCAGTAGTGTGGGACAGGGGAAAGGCAATCAGCCCCAGCATTTT
J gene: TRBJ2-2; D gene: -; V gene: TRBV5-1; clone size: -; CDR3 protein: CASSFAGFGGELFF; CDR3 DNA: TGCGCCAGCAGCTTTGCGGGATTTGGCGGGGAGCTGTTTTTT